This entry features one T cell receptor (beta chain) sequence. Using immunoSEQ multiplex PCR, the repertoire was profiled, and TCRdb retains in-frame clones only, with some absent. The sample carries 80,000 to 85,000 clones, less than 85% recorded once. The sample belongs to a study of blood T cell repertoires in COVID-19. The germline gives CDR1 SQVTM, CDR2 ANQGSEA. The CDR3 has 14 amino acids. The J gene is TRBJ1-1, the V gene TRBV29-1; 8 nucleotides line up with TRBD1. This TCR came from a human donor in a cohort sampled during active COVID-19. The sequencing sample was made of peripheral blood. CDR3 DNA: TGCAGAAAGGGCAGGGGGCGAGGGAACACTGAAGCTTTCTTT. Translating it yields CRKGRGRGNTEAFF.